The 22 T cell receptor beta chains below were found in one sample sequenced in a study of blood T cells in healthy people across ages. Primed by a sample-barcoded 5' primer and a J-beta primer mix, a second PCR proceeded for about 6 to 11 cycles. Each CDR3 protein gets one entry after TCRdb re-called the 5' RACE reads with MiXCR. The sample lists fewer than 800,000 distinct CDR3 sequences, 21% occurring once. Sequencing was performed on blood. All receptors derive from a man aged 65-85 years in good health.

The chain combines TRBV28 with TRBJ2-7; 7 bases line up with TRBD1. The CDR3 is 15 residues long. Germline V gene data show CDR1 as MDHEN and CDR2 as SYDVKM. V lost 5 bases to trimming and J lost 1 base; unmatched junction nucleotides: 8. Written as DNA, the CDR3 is TGTGCCAGCAGTCTCCCTTCAGGGGGATCCTACGAGCAGTACTTC. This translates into CASSLPSGGSYEQYF.

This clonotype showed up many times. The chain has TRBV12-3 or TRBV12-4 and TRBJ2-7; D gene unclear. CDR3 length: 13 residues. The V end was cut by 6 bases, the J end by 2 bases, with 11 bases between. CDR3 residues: CASSFGRTYEQYF. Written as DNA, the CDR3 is TGTGCCAGCAGCTTCGGGCGGACCTACGAGCAGTACTTC.

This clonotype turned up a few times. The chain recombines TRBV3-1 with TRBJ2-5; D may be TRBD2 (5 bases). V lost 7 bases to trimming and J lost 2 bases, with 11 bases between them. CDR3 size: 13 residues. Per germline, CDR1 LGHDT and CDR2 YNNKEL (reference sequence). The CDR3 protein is CASTPDSQETQYF. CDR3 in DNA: TGTGCCAGCACCCCGGACTCACAAGAGACCCAGTACTTC.

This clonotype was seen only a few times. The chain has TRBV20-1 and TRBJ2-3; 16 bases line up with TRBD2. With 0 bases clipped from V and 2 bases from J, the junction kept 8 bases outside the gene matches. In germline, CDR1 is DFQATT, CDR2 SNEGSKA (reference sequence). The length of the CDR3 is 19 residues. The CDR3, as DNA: TGCAGTGCTAGAGATGGGGGACTAGCGGGAGGGCCGACCACAGATACGCAGTATTTT. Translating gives CSARDGGLAGGPTTDTQYF.

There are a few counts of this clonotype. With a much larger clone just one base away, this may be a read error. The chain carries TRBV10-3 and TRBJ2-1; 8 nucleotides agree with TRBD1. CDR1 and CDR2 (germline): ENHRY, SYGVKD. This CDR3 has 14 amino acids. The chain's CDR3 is CALSPTGVENEQFF. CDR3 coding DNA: TGTGCCCTCAGCCCGACAGGGGTGGAAAATGAGCAGTTCTTC.

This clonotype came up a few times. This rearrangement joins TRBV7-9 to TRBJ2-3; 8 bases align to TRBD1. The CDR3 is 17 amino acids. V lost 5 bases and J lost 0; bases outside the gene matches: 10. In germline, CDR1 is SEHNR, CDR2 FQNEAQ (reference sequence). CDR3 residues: CASSARTGITSTDTQYF. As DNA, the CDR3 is TGTGCCAGCAGCGCGCGGACAGGGATTACTAGCACAGATACGCAGTATTTT.

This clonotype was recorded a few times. CDR3 coding DNA: TGTGCCAGCAGCCAAGTAGCGGGACCGTACAATGAGCAGTTCTTC. Protein sequence: CASSQVAGPYNEQFF. This rearrangement joins TRBV3-1 to TRBJ2-1; 8 nucleotides align to TRBD2. Trimming cost V 1 base and J 4 bases; bases outside gene matches: 3. The CDR3 has 15 residues. Germline CDR1 LGHDT, CDR2 YNNKEL (reference sequence).

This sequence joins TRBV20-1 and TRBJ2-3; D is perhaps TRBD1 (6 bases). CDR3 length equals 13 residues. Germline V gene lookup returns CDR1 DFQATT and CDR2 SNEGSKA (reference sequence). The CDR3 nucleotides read TGCGCATCAAACAGGGCGAGCACAGATACGCAGTATTTT. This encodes CASNRASTDTQYF.

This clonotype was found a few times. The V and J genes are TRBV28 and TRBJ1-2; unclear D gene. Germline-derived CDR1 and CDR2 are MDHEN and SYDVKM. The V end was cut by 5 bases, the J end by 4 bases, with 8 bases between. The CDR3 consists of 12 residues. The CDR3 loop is CASSANSYGYTF. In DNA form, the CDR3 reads TGTGCCAGCAGTGCGAACAGCTATGGCTACACCTTC.

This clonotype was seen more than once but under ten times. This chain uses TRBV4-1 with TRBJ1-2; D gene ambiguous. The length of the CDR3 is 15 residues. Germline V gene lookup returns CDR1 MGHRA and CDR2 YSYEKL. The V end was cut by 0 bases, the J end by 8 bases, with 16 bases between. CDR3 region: CASSQDALGGYGYTF. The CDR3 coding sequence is TGCGCCAGCAGCCAAGATGCCCTCGGCGGGTACGGCTACACCTTC.

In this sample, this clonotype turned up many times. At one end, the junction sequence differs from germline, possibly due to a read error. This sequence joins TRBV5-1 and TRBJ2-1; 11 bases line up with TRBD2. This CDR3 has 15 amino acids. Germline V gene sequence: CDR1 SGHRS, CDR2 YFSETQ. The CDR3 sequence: CASSSGTSGYNEQFF. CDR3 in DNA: TGTGCCAGCAGCTCCGGGACTAGCGGTTACAATGAGCAGTTCTTC. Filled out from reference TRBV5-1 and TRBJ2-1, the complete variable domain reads KAGVTQTPRYLIKTRGQQVTLSCSPISGHRSVSWYQQTPGQGLQFLFEYFSETQRNKGNFPGRFSGRQFSNSRSEMNVSTLELGDSALYLCASSSGTSGYNEQFFGPGTRLTVL.

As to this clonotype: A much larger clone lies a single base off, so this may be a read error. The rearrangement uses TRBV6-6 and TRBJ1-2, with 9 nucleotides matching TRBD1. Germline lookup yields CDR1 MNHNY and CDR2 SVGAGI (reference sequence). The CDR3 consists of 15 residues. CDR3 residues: CASSSTGGDGYGDTF. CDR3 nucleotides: TGTGCCAGCAGTTCTACAGGGGGCGATGGCTATGGCGACACCTTC.

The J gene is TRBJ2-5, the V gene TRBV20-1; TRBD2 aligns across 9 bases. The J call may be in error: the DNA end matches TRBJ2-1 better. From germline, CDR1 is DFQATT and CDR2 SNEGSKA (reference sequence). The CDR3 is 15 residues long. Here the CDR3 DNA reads TGCAGTGCTAGAGCGTTGCGGGAGGGTAACAATGAGCAGTTCTTC. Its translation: CSARALREGNNEQFF.

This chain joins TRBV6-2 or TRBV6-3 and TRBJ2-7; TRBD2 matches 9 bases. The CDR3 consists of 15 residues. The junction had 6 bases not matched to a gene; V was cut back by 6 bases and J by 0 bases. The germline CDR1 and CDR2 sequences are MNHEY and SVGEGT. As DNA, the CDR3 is TGTGCCAGCAGAATAGCGGGAGCCTCCTCCTACGAGCAGTACTTC. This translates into CASRIAGASSYEQYF.

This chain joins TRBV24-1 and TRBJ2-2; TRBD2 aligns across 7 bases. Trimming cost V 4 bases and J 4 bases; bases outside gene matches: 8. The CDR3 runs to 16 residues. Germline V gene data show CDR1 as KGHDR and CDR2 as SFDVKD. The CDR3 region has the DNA TGTGCCACCAGTGACCTTGGGAGGGAGGCCACCGGGGAGCTGTTTTTT. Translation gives CATSDLGREATGELFF.

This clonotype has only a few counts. The CDR3 sequence: CASSQKTGSSYNSPLHF. DNA of the CDR3: TGCGCCAGCAGCCAAAAGACAGGGAGCTCCTATAATTCACCCCTCCACTTT. This sequence joins TRBV5-1 and TRBJ1-6, with TRBD1 matching over 7 bases. The V gene's germline CDR1 is SGHRS and CDR2 YFSETQ. With V trimmed by 4 bases and J by 0 bases, 7 bases remained unmatched. The CDR3 totals 17 residues.

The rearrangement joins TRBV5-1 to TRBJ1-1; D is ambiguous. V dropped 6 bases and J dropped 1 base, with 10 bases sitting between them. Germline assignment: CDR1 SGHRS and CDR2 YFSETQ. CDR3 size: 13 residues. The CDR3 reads CASNVNPNTEAFF. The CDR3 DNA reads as TGCGCCAGCAATGTAAATCCGAACACTGAAGCTTTCTTT.

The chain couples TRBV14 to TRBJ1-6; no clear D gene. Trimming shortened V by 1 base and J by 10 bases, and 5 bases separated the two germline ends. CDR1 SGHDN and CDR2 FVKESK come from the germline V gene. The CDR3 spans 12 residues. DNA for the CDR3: TGTGCCAGCAGCCAAGGGTGGTCACCCCTCCACTTT. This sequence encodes CASSQGWSPLHF.

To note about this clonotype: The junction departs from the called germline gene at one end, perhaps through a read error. The DNA of the CDR3 is TGTGTCAGCAGCTCACCAACCATGAGGCCAAACACCGGGGAGCTGTTTTTT. This sequence encodes CVSSSPTMRPNTGELFF. This chain uses TRBV7-9 with TRBJ2-2; D uncertain. The germline gives CDR1 SEHNR, CDR2 FQNEAQ (reference sequence). The CDR3 extends over 17 amino acids.

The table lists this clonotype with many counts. The CDR3 loop is CASSPAGAAYEQYF. The CDR3 DNA sequence: TGTGCCAGCAGCCCAGCGGGAGCGGCCTACGAGCAGTACTTC. The J gene is TRBJ2-7, the V gene TRBV27; 8 nucleotides match TRBD2. V was clipped by 6 bases and J by 2 bases; unmatched bases: 6. Germline assignment: CDR1 MNHEY and CDR2 SMNVEV (reference sequence). There are 14 residues in the CDR3.

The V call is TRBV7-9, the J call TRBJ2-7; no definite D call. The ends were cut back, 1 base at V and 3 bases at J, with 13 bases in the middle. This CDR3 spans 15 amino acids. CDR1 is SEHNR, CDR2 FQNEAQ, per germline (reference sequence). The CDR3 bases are TGTGCCAGCAGCTTAGATACAGCGTCTTACTACGAGCAGTACTTC. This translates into CASSLDTASYYEQYF.

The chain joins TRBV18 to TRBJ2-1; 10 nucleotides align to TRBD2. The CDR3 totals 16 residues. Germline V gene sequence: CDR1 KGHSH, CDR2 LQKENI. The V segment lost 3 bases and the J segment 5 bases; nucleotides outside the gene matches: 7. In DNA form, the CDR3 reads TGTGCCAGCTCACCGAGGGCACTAGCGGGAAACAATGAGCAGTTCTTC. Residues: CASSPRALAGNNEQFF.